What follows describes a single TCR beta chain. The sample comes from a study of blood T cell repertoires in COVID-19. In the study overall: Nucleic acid was either cDNA or gDNA, and it came from T cells, B-cell-depleted T cells, or PBMCs.

The V and J ends lost 3 bases and 3 bases respectively, with 15 bases between them. Germline V gene data show CDR1 as KGHSH and CDR2 as LQKENI. This CDR3 region has 15 residues. In terms of age and location, participants ranged from roughly 18 to 90 years and lived in about two dozen US areas. Two negative PCRs, clearance, or symptom resolution characterized the recovered Cohort 3 donors. How the authors handled the data: How many nucleated cells were present was estimated from reference gene primer amplification. Clones were read by immunoSEQ multiplex PCR, and TCRdb kept only the in-frame ones, dropping some. That table supplies the V and J calls and clone size; D and trimming were determined from the DNA. The repertoire includes a few hundred thousand clones, 86% of them detected once, and around 1.7% sits in the top ten.

The receptor was derived from a man aged 35-49 years who had recovered from COVID-19. The sample comprised PBMCs or T cells enriched from blood (not recorded which). The chain uses TRBV18 and TRBJ2-7, with D tentatively TRBD1 (6 bases). This CDR3 is CASSPRTADRYEQYF. The CDR3 DNA reads TGTGCCAGCTCACCCAGGACAGCCGACCGCTACGAGCAGTACTTC.